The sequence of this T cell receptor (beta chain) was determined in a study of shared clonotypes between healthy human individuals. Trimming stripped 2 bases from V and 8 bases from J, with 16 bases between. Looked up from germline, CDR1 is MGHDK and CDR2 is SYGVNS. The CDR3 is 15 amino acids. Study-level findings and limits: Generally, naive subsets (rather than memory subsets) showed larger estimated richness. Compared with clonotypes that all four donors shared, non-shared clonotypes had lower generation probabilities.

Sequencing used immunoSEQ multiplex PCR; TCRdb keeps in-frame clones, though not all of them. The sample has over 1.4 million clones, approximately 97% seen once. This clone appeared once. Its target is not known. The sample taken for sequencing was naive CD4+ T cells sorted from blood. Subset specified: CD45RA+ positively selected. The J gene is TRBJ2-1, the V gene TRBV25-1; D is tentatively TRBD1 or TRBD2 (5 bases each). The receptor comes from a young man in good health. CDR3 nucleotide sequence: TGTGCCAGCAGTGAACCGGGACCCCAGAGGCATGAGCAGTTCTTC. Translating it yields CASSEPGPQRHEQFF. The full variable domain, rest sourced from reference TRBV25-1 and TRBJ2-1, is EADIYQTPRYLVIGTGKKITLECSQTMGHDKMYWYQQDPGMELHLIHYSYGVNSTEKGDLSSESTVSRIRTEHFPLTLESARPSHTSQYLCASSEPGPQRHEQFFGPGTRLTVL.